This T cell receptor beta chain stems from a study of neurological immune-mediated disorders (dated by TCRdb to the late 2010s). For the wider study: Among the approximately 35 multiple sclerosis patients, relapsing-remitting MS was present in some 31 and secondary progressive MS was present in 3. Peripheral blood TCR-beta repertoires from patients with HTLV-I-associated myelopathy (HAM/TSP), patients with multiple sclerosis, and healthy controls were compared in the study using UMI-based sequencing. Alongside PBMC samples, the set of some 100 TCR-beta libraries contained longitudinal samples, technical triplicates, and paired CD4+ and CD8+ T-cell subsets that had been sorted. The cohort comprised about 71 subjects: about 15 HAM/TSP patients, approximately 34 multiple sclerosis patients and 20 healthy controls. Paper-wide results and their limitations: No identical CDR3 amino acid sequences were shared among expanded clones across subjects, suggesting private TCR-beta repertoires in all groups. TCR clonal expansion was highest in HAM/TSP patients and lowest in MS patients, with MS patients falling below even healthy controls. In phylogenetic analysis, the repertoires of 18 of 34 MS patients grouped into a cluster of related CDR3 sequences, which suggests a possible signature at the repertoire level. The MS cluster showed no association with clinical or MRI features, and the authors stated that larger cohorts are needed.

For the unsorted PBMC libraries, 2 million PBMCs were stored in RNAlater at -80 degrees C until RNA extraction and were used to generate the libraries. The multiple sclerosis patients were enrolled in a US clinical protocol that evaluated disease progression with magnetic resonance imaging. Peripheral blood was subjected to Ficoll-Hypaque density gradient centrifugation to isolate PBMCs, which were then cryopreserved in liquid nitrogen. This clonotype came up many times. It lacks a known antigen. No much larger clone is present one base from it, and per-base qualities are unavailable. CDR1 and CDR2 are read off the germline V gene as SGHDN and FVKESK. Counted from cysteine to phenylalanine, this CDR3 has 13 amino acids. CDR3 DNA is the only sequence kept; it has 39 bases, read in frame from the first base. The V and J ends are trimmed by 4 bases and 0 bases, leaving 6 bases between them. cDNA was synthesized by template-switch 5'RACE using a primer with a 10-nucleotide random unique molecular identifier that tagged each TCR transcript. Every sequencing run yielded over 170 million TCR-beta sequences covering 15-18 subjects. The RNeasy kit was used for extraction of total RNA. The KAPA Real-time Library Amplification kit was used to amplify TCR-beta VDJ regions with primers for the TCR constant region and the 5'RACE anchor. Sample indexes and Illumina adaptors were added in a first PCR, and a second PCR then increased library yield. After purification with Ampure beads, the TCR product of roughly 650 bp was size-selected on a 2% E-gel SizeSelection system. Library quality was checked on a Bioanalyzer, concentration was measured with Qubit, and libraries were quantified with the Kapa Library Quantification kit before pooling. An Illumina HiSeq 2500 sequenced the libraries paired-end 2 x 150 bp. To increase sequence diversity, about 25-31% phiX was spiked into each library pool. On the authors' methods: The quality-filtered reads were processed with the UMI-based MiGEC pipeline, whose error correction step removed more than 90% of the raw TCR sequences. IMGT germline references were used for alignment of VDJ genes, and clonotypes were defined by a unique CDR3 amino acid sequence together with V-J genes. VDJtools evaluated clonal expansion, Shannon diversity and CDR3 relatedness (CalcPairwiseDistances, ClusterSamples); CLCbio workbench built phylogenetic trees. Using coefficient-of-variation modelling across technical triplicates, the study counted a clone as expanded if it had at least 8 unique UMIs. TCRdb reran the public reads through fastp at Q25 and MiXCR, keeping productive beta chains. A single entry per CDR3 protein holds the most common genes and DNA from its merged rows. The V and J calls were determined by TCRdb, not by the authors. A total of about 40,000 distinct CDR3 sequences appear in this sample, roughly 2.5% of them only once. Together, the top ten hold about 2.4% of the sample.

Source material: PBMCs. The chain couples TRBV14 to TRBJ1-2; no D gene is confidently identified. The source of this sequence is a man over 45 with multiple sclerosis. The CDR3 sequence is CASSLPSNYGYTF. The DNA sequence reads TGTGCCAGCAGCCTACCTTCTAACTATGGCTACACCTTC.